Shown below are 9 T cell receptor beta chains from a single sample sequenced in a study of shared clonotypes between healthy human individuals. The data were produced by immunoSEQ multiplex PCR, yet TCRdb's version contains in-frame clones alone and is incomplete. In the table there are approximately 2.5 million clones, 80% to 95% of which are singletons. Sequencing used naive CD4+ T cells from PBMCs. Subset indicated: CD45RA+ positively selected. The receptors stem from a man aged 18 to 29 in good health. Some clones in this sample may be carry-over from other donors' samples.

This rearrangement joins TRBV5-4 to TRBJ2-4; TRBD2 aligns across 8 bases. CDR3 size: 14 residues. CDR1 and CDR2 from the germline V gene are SGHNT and YYREEE (reference sequence). The V gene end was trimmed by 4 bases and the J gene end by 1 base; junction bases not matched to a gene: 1. Here the CDR3 reads CASSPGGAKNIQYF. The CDR3 nucleotides are TGTGCCAGCAGCCCGGGGGGGGCCAAAAACATTCAGTACTTC.

The gene calls are TRBV11-1 and TRBJ1-3; 9 nucleotides match TRBD1. The CDR3 consists of 17 residues. The J segment lost 0 bases and the V segment lost 5 bases, leaving 8 bases of the junction unmatched. Per germline, CDR1 SGHAT and CDR2 FQDESV (reference sequence). The CDR3 sequence is CASSLGQGKGSGNTIYF. In nucleotides, the CDR3 is TGTGCCAGCAGCCTTGGACAGGGGAAAGGCTCTGGAAACACCATATATTTT.

A note on this clone: Other nucleotide sequences in the sample specify the same CDR3. This chain uses TRBV5-1 with TRBJ1-2; 8 bases fit TRBD1. Germline CDR1 SGHRS, CDR2 YFSETQ. V was pared by 4 bases and J by 4 bases, with 3 bases of the junction left unmatched. This CDR3 region has 13 residues. This CDR3 reads CASSPTGAYGYTF. As DNA, the CDR3 is TGCGCCAGCAGCCCGACAGGGGCCTATGGCTACACCTTC.

The chain joins TRBV28 to TRBJ2-1; no firm D call. This CDR3 spans 12 amino acids. Per germline, CDR1 MDHEN and CDR2 SYDVKM. V lost 2 bases to trimming and J lost 8 bases, with 7 bases between them. The DNA for the CDR3 is TGTGCCAGCAGTTTAAAGGGCGATGAGCAGTTCTTC. It encodes CASSLKGDEQFF.

This chain connects TRBV5-1 to TRBJ2-3; TRBD2 aligns across 7 bases. Germline CDR1 is SGHRS and CDR2 is YFSETQ. This CDR3 comprises 15 residues. V was clipped by 4 bases and J by 6 bases; unmatched bases: 11. The CDR3 DNA sequence: TGCGCCAGCAGCCCTCAGACTAGCCCCATGGATACGCAGTATTTT. The encoded protein is CASSPQTSPMDTQYF.

About this clone itself: This CDR3 is also generated by other DNA sequences in the sample. The chain employs TRBV5-1 and TRBJ2-3, with D uncertain. Germline V lookup: CDR1 SGHRS, CDR2 YFSETQ. V lost 0 bases, J lost 6 bases, and 11 bases lay in between. The CDR3 extends over 14 amino acids. The CDR3 nucleotides are TGCGCCAGCAGCTTGGGTCGATCCACGGATACGCAGTATTTT. Translated, it gives CASSLGRSTDTQYF.

This rearrangement joins TRBV6-1 to TRBJ1-5; no firm D call. This CDR3 contains 16 residues. Deletions cut 3 bases from V and 3 bases from J, with 15 bases between. Germline V CDR1 and CDR2: MNHNS, SASEGT. Here the CDR3 DNA reads TGTGCCAGCAGTGACATGGGTTTCCGACTCAATCAGCCCCAGCATTTT. Translation: CASSDMGFRLNQPQHF.

V usage is TRBV5-5 and J usage is TRBJ2-5, with D possibly matching TRBD2 (6 bases). V dropped 4 bases and J dropped 1 base, with 14 bases sitting between them. CDR1 is SGHKS and CDR2 is YYEKEE in the germline V gene (reference sequence). The CDR3 spans 15 residues. The CDR3 reads CASSTAGPPQETQYF. DNA for the CDR3: TGTGCCAGCAGCACCGCGGGACCGCCCCAAGAGACCCAGTACTTC.

The rearrangement joins TRBV5-1 to TRBJ2-7; D might be TRBD1 or TRBD2, each matching 5 bases. Trimming cost V 2 bases and J 2 bases, with 8 bases left between them. The CDR3 is made up of 13 amino acids. Germline CDR1 is SGHRS and CDR2 is YFSETQ. CDR3 loop: CASSLRGAYEQYF. The CDR3 DNA reads TGCGCCAGCAGCTTAAGAGGGGCCTACGAGCAGTACTTC.